Below are 10 T cell receptor beta chains sequenced from a single sample in a study of control samples from healthy donors and cancer patients. Repertoires were generated with immunoSEQ multiplex PCR, while TCRdb's copy carries only in-frame clones and drops some. The sample comprises tens of thousands of clones, around nine tenths of which are singletons, and about 7.6% rests with the top ten. The sample was blood. The receptors come from an older woman in good health.

This clone has just one count. V and J are TRBV6-5 and TRBJ1-2; the match to TRBD1 covers 7 bases. V dropped 6 bases and J dropped 2; count of bases not matched to a gene: 6. The CDR3 runs to 14 residues. The V gene's germline CDR1 is MNHEY and CDR2 SVGAGI. The CDR3 nucleotides read TGTGCCAGCAGCCAAACAGGGGTCAACTATGGCTACACCTTC. Residues: CASSQTGVNYGYTF.

The chain uses TRBV28 and TRBJ1-5, with 8 positions matching TRBD1. The V and J ends lost 1 base and 7 bases, in that order; junction bases with no gene match: 6. The CDR3 runs to 15 residues. CDR1 is MDHEN and CDR2 is SYDVKM in the germline V gene. The CDR3 is CASSLFQGAGQPQHF. CDR3 DNA sequence: TGTGCCAGCAGTTTATTTCAGGGGGCAGGGCAGCCCCAGCATTTT.

The chain combines TRBV28 with TRBJ2-5; D may correspond to TRBD1 or TRBD2 (6 bases each). The CDR3 sequence is 14 residues long. The V end lost 6 bases, the J end lost 2 bases, and 13 bases lay between the germline ends. The V gene's germline CDR1 is MDHEN and CDR2 SYDVKM. Here the CDR3 reads CASREGGGQETQYF. Here the CDR3 DNA reads TGTGCCAGCAGAGAGGGGGGAGGACAAGAGACCCAGTACTTC.

This clone appeared a few times. V and J are TRBV19 and TRBJ1-1, with TRBD1 as a possible D gene (5 bases). Trimming took off 3 bases at V and 0 bases at J, with 14 bases between the two ends. Per germline, CDR1 LNHDA and CDR2 SQIVND (reference sequence). CDR3 size: 16 residues. CDR3 residues: CASSMGERGMNTEAFF. CDR3 nucleotides: TGTGCCAGTAGTATGGGGGAGCGGGGAATGAACACTGAAGCTTTCTTT.

This sequence joins TRBV11-3 and TRBJ2-1; TRBD2 agrees at 9 bases. The CDR3 consists of 16 residues. Germline CDR1 and CDR2: SGHNT and YENEEA. Unmatched junction bases numbered 9, after V lost 5 bases and J lost 4 bases. The CDR3 protein is CASSRDGLAGYNEQFF. Written as DNA, the CDR3 is TGTGCCAGCAGCCGCGACGGGCTAGCGGGGTACAATGAGCAGTTCTTC.

This chain uses TRBV28 with TRBJ1-5, with no clear D. This CDR3 region has 14 residues. V lost 8 bases and J 4 bases, leaving 15 bases between the germline ends. Germline CDR1 reads MDHEN; CDR2 reads SYDVKM. The CDR3, as DNA: TGTGCCAGCCGCGGGAGGGTAAGAAATCAGCCCCAGCATTTT. Residues: CASRGRVRNQPQHF.

The chain combines TRBV30 with TRBJ2-7; D might be TRBD2 (7 bases). This CDR3 is 14 amino acids long. Germline assignment: CDR1 GTSNPN and CDR2 SVGIG (reference sequence). Trimming shortened V by 0 bases and J by 4 bases, and 13 bases separated the two germline ends. The CDR3 loop is CAWSVGRGGYEQYF. For the CDR3, the DNA is TGTGCCTGGAGTGTTGGAAGGGGGGGGTACGAGCAGTACTTC.

V gene TRBV11-2 combines with J gene TRBJ1-2; 12 bases are a match to TRBD1. The junction had 3 bases not matched to a gene; V was cut back by 2 bases and J by 8 bases. From germline, CDR1 is SGHAT and CDR2 FQNNGV. CDR3 size: 14 residues. CDR3 loop: CASSLRGQGAGYTF. CDR3 sequence (DNA): TGTGCCAGCAGCTTAAGGGGACAGGGGGCGGGCTACACCTTC.

Remarks on this clone: In the same sample, other DNA sequences code for this CDR3. The chain has TRBV27 and TRBJ1-5, with D possibly being TRBD1 (5 bases). CDR3 length: 12 residues. Germline values: CDR1 MNHEY, CDR2 SMNVEV (reference sequence). V lost 8 bases and J lost 2, with 7 bases in between. The CDR3 sequence is CASSGGNQPQHF. CDR3 nucleotide sequence: TGTGCCAGCTCGGGGGGCAATCAGCCCCAGCATTTT.

J is TRBJ1-2 and V is TRBV30; D not certain. The CDR3 has 12 amino acids. V gave up 6 bases and J gave up 6 bases, with 14 bases separating them. From germline, CDR1 is GTSNPN and CDR2 SVGIG (reference sequence). CDR3: CACPFSSDGYTF. The CDR3 DNA reads TGTGCCTGCCCCTTTAGTTCGGATGGCTACACCTTC.